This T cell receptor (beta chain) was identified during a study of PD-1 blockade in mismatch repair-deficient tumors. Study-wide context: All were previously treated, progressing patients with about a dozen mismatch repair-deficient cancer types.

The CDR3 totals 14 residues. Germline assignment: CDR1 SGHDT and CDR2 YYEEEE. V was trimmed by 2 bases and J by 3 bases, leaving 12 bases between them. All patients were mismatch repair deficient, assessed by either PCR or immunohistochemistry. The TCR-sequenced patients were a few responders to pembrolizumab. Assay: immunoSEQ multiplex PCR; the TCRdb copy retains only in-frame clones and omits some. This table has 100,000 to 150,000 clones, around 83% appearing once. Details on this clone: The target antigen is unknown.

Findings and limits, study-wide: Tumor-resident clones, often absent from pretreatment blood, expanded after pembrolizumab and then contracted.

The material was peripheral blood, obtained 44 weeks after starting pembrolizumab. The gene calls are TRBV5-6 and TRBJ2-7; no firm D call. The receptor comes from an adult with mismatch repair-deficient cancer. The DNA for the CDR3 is TGTGCCAGCAGCTTCGTTAGCCAACGCTACGAGCAGTACTTC. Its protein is CASSFVSQRYEQYF.